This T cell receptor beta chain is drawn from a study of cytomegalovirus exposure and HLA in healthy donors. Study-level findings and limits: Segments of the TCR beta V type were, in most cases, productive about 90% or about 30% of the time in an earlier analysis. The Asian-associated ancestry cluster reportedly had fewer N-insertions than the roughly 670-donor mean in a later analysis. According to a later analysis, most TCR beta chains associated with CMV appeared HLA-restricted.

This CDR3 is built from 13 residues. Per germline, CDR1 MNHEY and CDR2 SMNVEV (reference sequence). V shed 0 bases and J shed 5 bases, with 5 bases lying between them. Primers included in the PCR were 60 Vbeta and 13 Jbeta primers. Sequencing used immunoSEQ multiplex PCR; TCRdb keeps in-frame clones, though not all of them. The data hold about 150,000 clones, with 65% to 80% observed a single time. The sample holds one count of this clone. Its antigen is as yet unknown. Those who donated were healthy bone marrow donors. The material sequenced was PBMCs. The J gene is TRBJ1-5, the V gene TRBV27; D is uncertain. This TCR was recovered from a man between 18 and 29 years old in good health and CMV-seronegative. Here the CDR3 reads CASSLSAHQPQHF. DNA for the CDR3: TGTGCCAGCAGTTTATCGGCCCATCAGCCCCAGCATTTT.